The 20 T cell receptor beta chains reported below all come from one sample, sequenced in a study of blood T cell repertoires in COVID-19. Only in-frame clones appear in the TCRdb table, and some are missing; sequencing was by immunoSEQ multiplex PCR. The sample carries around 160,000 clones, approximately 86% recorded once. Sequencing input: peripheral blood. These receptor sequences come from a man aged 60 to 75 with acute or convalescent COVID-19.

This clone was counted once. This chain joins TRBV2 and TRBJ1-5, with D tentatively TRBD1 (6 bases). CDR3 length equals 13 residues. Trimming stripped 1 base from V and 6 bases from J, with 7 bases between. The germline gives CDR1 SNHLY, CDR2 FYNNEI. The CDR3 region has the DNA TGTGCCAGCAGTGAAGAACAGGGTCAGCCCCAGCATTTT. This gives the protein CASSEEQGQPQHF.

J is TRBJ2-6 and V is TRBV6-1; 8 bases align to TRBD2. The length of the CDR3 is 18 residues. V shed 1 base and J 2 bases; nucleotides not matched to a gene: 7. The germline V gene has CDR1 MNHNS and CDR2 SASEGT. The CDR3: CASSEGRGGTAGANVLTF. The CDR3 region has the DNA TGTGCCAGCAGTGAAGGGCGCGGGGGGACGGCTGGGGCCAACGTCCTGACTTTC.

The J gene is TRBJ2-7, the V gene TRBV3-1 (or the pseudogene TRBV3-2), with D possibly TRBD1 on 6 matching bases. This CDR3 is 13 amino acids long. The ends were cut back, 5 bases at V and 3 bases at J, with 11 bases in the middle. The germline V gene encodes CDR1 LGHDT and CDR2 YNNKEL (reference sequence). CDR3 loop: CASSIQGSYEQYF. The CDR3 DNA sequence: TGTGCCAGCAGCATTCAGGGGAGCTACGAGCAGTACTTC.

The V call is TRBV5-1, the J call TRBJ2-7, with 9 bases fitting TRBD1. After removal of 6 bases from V and 2 bases from J, the junction contained 12 bases not matched to a gene. The CDR3 has 16 amino acids. Germline loops: CDR1 SGHRS, CDR2 YFSETQ. The chain's CDR3 is CASKQGPGQGTYEQYF. The DNA of the CDR3 is TGCGCCAGCAAACAAGGGCCGGGACAGGGAACCTACGAGCAGTACTTC.

The chain recombines TRBV3-1 (or the pseudogene TRBV3-2) with TRBJ1-1; 10 bases match TRBD1. Trimming cost V 6 bases and J 1 base; bases outside gene matches: 5. The length of the CDR3 is 15 residues. CDR1 LGHDT and CDR2 YNNKEL come from the germline V gene (reference sequence). Here the CDR3 reads CASSSGTGANTEAFF. Here the CDR3 DNA reads TGTGCCAGCAGTTCCGGGACAGGGGCGAACACTGAAGCTTTCTTT.

The genes are TRBV5-1 and TRBJ1-5, with 12 bases aligning to TRBD1. CDR1 SGHRS and CDR2 YFSETQ come from the germline V gene. J was trimmed by 6 bases and V by 0 bases; bases with no gene match: 4. This CDR3 has 16 amino acids. CDR3 sequence: CASSLGDRGQAQPQHF. Written as DNA, the CDR3 is TGCGCCAGCAGCTTGGGGGACAGGGGGCAGGCTCAGCCCCAGCATTTT.

The chain has TRBV27 and TRBJ1-2; D might be TRBD1 (6 bases). Trimming stripped 2 bases from V and 4 bases from J, with 17 bases between. From germline, CDR1 is MNHEY and CDR2 SMNVEV (reference sequence). This CDR3 has 16 residues. CDR3 residues: CASSLTPPGVRYGYTF. As DNA, the CDR3 is TGTGCCAGCAGTTTAACCCCCCCAGGGGTGCGCTATGGCTACACCTTC.

The chain combines TRBV7-9 with TRBJ2-1; 10 bases map to TRBD2. Trimming at V came to 5 bases and at J to 5 bases, leaving 6 bases not matched to a gene. The CDR3 spans 15 residues. The germline gives CDR1 SEHNR, CDR2 FQNEAQ (reference sequence). CDR3: CASSHGTSENNEQFF. The CDR3 DNA is TGTGCCAGCAGCCACGGGACTAGCGAGAACAATGAGCAGTTCTTC.

This chain's CDR3 is CSVQGIQETQYF. CDR3 nucleotides: TGCAGCGTGCAGGGTATTCAAGAGACCCAGTACTTC. The chain carries TRBV29-1 and TRBJ2-5, with D possibly TRBD1 on 5 matching bases. Trimming pared 6 bases from V and 2 bases from J, leaving 10 bases between. Germline V lookup: CDR1 SQVTM, CDR2 ANQGSEA. The CDR3 has 12 amino acids.

The genes are TRBV20-1 and TRBJ1-1; possible D gene TRBD1, 5 bases. CDR1 and CDR2 (germline): DFQATT, SNEGSKA (reference sequence). The CDR3 is 14 residues long. The ends were cut back, 3 bases at V and 4 bases at J, with 15 bases in the middle. The CDR3 protein is CSASNRGGSTEAFF. For the CDR3, the DNA is TGCAGTGCTAGTAATAGGGGAGGTAGCACTGAAGCTTTCTTT.

J is TRBJ2-1 and V is TRBV24-1, with 9 bases fitting TRBD1. In germline, CDR1 is KGHDR, CDR2 SFDVKD. V shed 5 bases and J 1 base; nucleotides not matched to a gene: 5. CDR3 length: 16 residues. In DNA, the CDR3 is TGTGCCACCAGTGTTCCACAGGGGGCTTCCTACAATGAGCAGTTCTTC. As protein: CATSVPQGASYNEQFF.

In DNA, the CDR3 is TGTGCCAGCAGCTTAGGTCCTCGGAGCGCACAAGAGACCCAGTACTTC. Translating it yields CASSLGPRSAQETQYF. V is TRBV11-2 and J is TRBJ2-5; D gene uncertain. Per the germline V gene, CDR1 is SGHAT and CDR2 is FQNNGV. CDR3 size: 16 residues. V lost 1 base to trimming and J lost 2 bases, with 14 bases between them.

This sequence joins TRBV28 and TRBJ2-5; 9 positions agree with TRBD1. The CDR3 covers 18 residues. V lost 1 base to trimming and J lost 0 bases; unmatched junction nucleotides: 9. Per germline, CDR1 MDHEN and CDR2 SYDVKM. DNA for the CDR3: TGTGCCAGCAGTTTATTTGGACGGGACAGGGTCTACCAAGAGACCCAGTACTTC. It codes for CASSLFGRDRVYQETQYF.

This clone is a singleton in its sample. The chain combines TRBV18 with TRBJ1-5; TRBD1 agrees at 10 bases. The germline gives CDR1 KGHSH, CDR2 LQKENI. The CDR3 totals 13 residues. V was pared by 8 bases and J by 5 bases, with 3 bases of the junction left unmatched. The CDR3 region has the DNA TGTGCCAGCGCCGGGACAGGGGATCAGCCCCAGCATTTT. As protein: CASAGTGDQPQHF.

CDR3 in DNA: TGTGCCAGCAGCCTTACAGGGGGTGGGGAGCAGTACTTC. Its translation is CASSLTGGGEQYF. The V and J genes are TRBV7-3 and TRBJ2-7, with 8 positions matching TRBD1. CDR1 is SGHTA and CDR2 is FQGTGA in the germline V gene. The CDR3 consists of 13 residues. Losses at the gene ends were 5 bases for V and 7 bases for J; bases not matched to a gene: 7.

The chain employs TRBV14 and TRBJ2-7, with 8 positions matching TRBD1. V was clipped by 0 bases and J by 2 bases; unmatched bases: 12. Germline V gene data show CDR1 as SGHDN and CDR2 as FVKESK. The CDR3 is made up of 18 amino acids. The DNA of the CDR3 is TGTGCCAGCAGCCAAGATTTCCCTTCGGACAGGGTGACCTACGAGCAGTACTTC. Amino acids: CASSQDFPSDRVTYEQYF.

The rearrangement joins TRBV5-1 to TRBJ2-1; 11 nucleotides align to TRBD2. The CDR3 totals 16 residues. Germline V CDR1 and CDR2: SGHRS, YFSETQ. Germline trimming cut 3 bases from V and 8 bases from J; bases unmatched to any gene: 10. The CDR3 DNA reads TGCGCCAGCAGCTCCCCTACTAGCGGGAGCCTCTATGAGCAGTTCTTC. Protein sequence: CASSSPTSGSLYEQFF.

In this sample, this clone turned up once. This chain connects TRBV5-1 to TRBJ2-7, with 9 bases identical to TRBD1. This CDR3 has 14 amino acids. Unmatched junction bases numbered 8, after V lost 4 bases and J lost 6 bases. Germline assignment: CDR1 SGHRS and CDR2 YFSETQ. CDR3 sequence reads: CASSAGTGPSEQYF. The CDR3 bases are TGCGCCAGCAGCGCCGGGACAGGGCCGAGCGAGCAGTACTTC.

The rearrangement uses TRBV7-9 and TRBJ2-7; perhaps TRBD2 as D (5 bases). The V end was cut by 2 bases, the J end by 5 bases, with 13 bases between. The CDR3 loop spans 14 amino acids. From germline, CDR1 is SEHNR and CDR2 FQNEAQ (reference sequence). CDR3 sequence (DNA): TGTGCCAGCAGCTTACAGAGGGCCGTAAACGAGCAGTACTTC. This translates into CASSLQRAVNEQYF.

The rearrangement joins TRBV3-1 (or the pseudogene TRBV3-2) to TRBJ2-7; D not resolved. CDR1 and CDR2 (germline): LGHDT, YNNKEL (reference sequence). V lost 2 bases, J lost 0 bases, and 11 bases lay in between. CDR3 length equals 15 residues. CDR3 amino acids: CASSQRVTSSYEQYF. The CDR3 nucleotides read TGTGCCAGCAGCCAAAGAGTAACTTCCTCCTACGAGCAGTACTTC.